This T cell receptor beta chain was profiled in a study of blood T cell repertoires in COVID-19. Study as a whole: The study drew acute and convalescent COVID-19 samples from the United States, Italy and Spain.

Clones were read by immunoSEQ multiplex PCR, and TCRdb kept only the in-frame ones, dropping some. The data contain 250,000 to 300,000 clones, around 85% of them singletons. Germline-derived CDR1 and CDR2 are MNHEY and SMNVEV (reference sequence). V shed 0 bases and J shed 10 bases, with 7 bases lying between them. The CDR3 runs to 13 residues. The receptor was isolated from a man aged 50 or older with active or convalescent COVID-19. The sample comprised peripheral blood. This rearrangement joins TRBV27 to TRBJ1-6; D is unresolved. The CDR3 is CASSLSIQSPLHF. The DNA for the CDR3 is TGTGCCAGCAGTTTATCGATACAGTCACCCCTCCACTTT.